This T cell receptor (beta chain) was profiled in a study of OX40 agonist ivuxolimab in advanced cancers. Trimming removed 0 bases at V and 0 bases at J, with 9 bases between. There are 16 residues in the CDR3. The germline gives CDR1 MGHRA, CDR2 YSYEKL. Here immunoSEQ multiplex PCR was the method, and the copy in TCRdb shows in-frame clones only, minus some. The table has roughly 60,000 clones, 80% to 90% seen once. The source material was CD4+ or CD8+ T cells sorted from blood, sampled in a trial of the OX40 agonist ivuxolimab. The chain combines TRBV4-1 with TRBJ2-1; no firm D call. The source of this sequence is an adult with an advanced solid tumor such as melanoma, head and neck, liver or kidney cancer. This CDR3 reads CASSQDSRNSYNEQFF. The CDR3 bases are TGCGCCAGCAGCCAAGACTCCCGCAACTCCTACAATGAGCAGTTCTTC.